The clone carrying this T cell receptor beta chain was detected ten times or more. Its antigen remains unidentified. The junction departs from germline at one end; a sequencing error may be responsible. This record belongs to a study of T-cell reconstitution after alpha-beta-depleted transplantation in children. The study's findings and limits: Day-60 TCRbeta diversity that was high in some patients was derived from surviving recipient T cells and thymic progenitors. A year post-transplant, T-cell counts and diversity derived mostly from newly produced T cells. Reportedly, alpha-beta T cells present about two months post-transplant originated from several hundred expanded clones of graft origin.

This sample's TCRbeta library carried unique molecular identifier barcodes. MiXCR, applied by TCRdb to the PCR reads, yields one record per CDR3 protein. In the table there are about 580,000 distinct CDR3 sequences, approximately 22% of which are singletons. Sequenced material: PBMCs, mostly from graft donor cells, taken 360 days after TCRalphabeta/CD19-depleted stem cell transplant. This sequence was found in a boy in the first two years of life who had a stem cell transplant for acute myeloid leukemia, so the T cells may come from the graft donor.

The chain's CDR3 is CASSLEAGRRFF. The CDR3 DNA sequence: TGTGCCAGCAGCTTAGAGGCCGGCCGGCGGTTCTTC. The V and J genes are TRBV7-9 and TRBJ1-2; D gene unclear. CDR3 size: 12 residues. Germline CDR1 and CDR2: SEHNR and FQNEAQ (reference sequence).